This T cell receptor (beta chain) was documented in a study of blood T cell repertoires in COVID-19. Across the study: Whether acute or convalescent, the COVID-19 samples came from the United States, Italy and Spain.

Original analysis: Reference gene primer amplification gave estimated nucleated cell counts. TCRdb's table, derived via immunoSEQ multiplex PCR, lists solely in-frame clones and lacks some. The DNA gave D and trimming, while V, J and clone size come from that table. This sample has about 30,000 clones; around 90% occur once, and the top ten carry 9.9%. Per the germline V gene, CDR1 is LNHDA and CDR2 is SQIVND (reference sequence). With 4 bases clipped from V and 8 bases from J, the junction kept 14 bases outside the gene matches. The length of the CDR3 is 16 residues. The clonotype originates from a human donor with active COVID-19. The donor label of this sample is uncertain. The sample consisted of peripheral blood. The chain links TRBV19 to TRBJ2-3; 8 positions match TRBD2. In nucleotides, the CDR3 is TGTGCCAGTAGTAGTTTGTCGGGGGGGCCTTTAGTTACGCAGTATTTT. Its protein product is CASSSLSGGPLVTQYF. The complete variable domain, with remaining parts taken from reference TRBV19 and TRBJ2-3, reads DGGITQSPKYLFRKEGQNVTLSCEQNLNHDAMYWYRQDPGQGLRLIYYSQIVNDFQKGDIAEGYSVSREKKESFPLTVTSAQKNPTAFYLCASSSLSGGPLVTQYFGPGTRLTVL.